Listed below are T cell receptor beta chains from one sample, sequenced in a study of cytomegalovirus exposure and HLA in healthy donors. Assay: immunoSEQ multiplex PCR; the TCRdb copy retains only in-frame clones and omits some. The sample lists roughly 180,000 clones, around four fifths occurring once. The sequencing sample was made of PBMCs. The receptors here all came from a man aged 30 to 39 in good health and CMV-seronegative. Both conserved end residues are part of each CDR3. D genes are given only for firm matches. Clone size is given for some rows only: seen once, a few or many times, or a class if the clone is expanded.

J gene | V gene | D gene | clone size | CDR3 protein | CDR3 DNA
TRBJ2-6 | TRBV5-1 | - | few | CASSPQSGANVLTF | TGCGCCAGCAGCCCCCAGTCTGGGGCCAACGTCCTGACTTTC
TRBJ2-2 | TRBV4-1 | - | - | CASSPFGGTNTGELFF | TGCGCCAGCAGCCCTTTTGGGGGGACGAACACCGGGGAGCTGTTTTTT
TRBJ2-7 | TRBV28 | TRBD1 | once | CASSGQGPEQYF | TGTGCCAGCAGTGGACAGGGTCCCGAGCAGTACTTC
TRBJ2-2 | TRBV13 | TRBD2 | - | CASSLGGTSENTGELFF | TGTGCCAGCAGCCTCGGGGGGACTAGCGAGAACACCGGGGAGCTGTTTTTT
TRBJ2-1 | TRBV5-6 | TRBD2 | once | CASSLTTLAGGYNEQFF | TGTGCCAGCAGCTTGACAACACTAGCGGGGGGTTACAATGAGCAGTTCTTC
TRBJ2-7 | TRBV7-9 | - | - | CASSLGTFYEQYF | TGTGCCAGCAGCTTAGGGACTTTTTACGAGCAGTACTTC
TRBJ2-3 | TRBV4-1 | - | - | CASSQPLSTDTQYF | TGCGCCAGCAGCCAACCCCTCAGCACAGATACGCAGTATTTT
TRBJ1-1 | TRBV5-1 | - | - | CASSLADRLNTEAFF | TGCGCCAGCAGCTTGGCCGACAGGTTGAACACTGAAGCTTTCTTT
TRBJ2-1 | TRBV30 | - | - | CAWSVTRTISYNEQFF | TGTGCCTGGAGTGTAACCCGGACTATATCCTACAATGAGCAGTTCTTC
TRBJ2-3 | TRBV10-1 | TRBD2 | - | CASSEFALADSDTQYF | TGCGCCAGCAGTGAGTTTGCCCTAGCGGACTCAGATACGCAGTATTTT
TRBJ2-7 | TRBV5-1 | TRBD2 | - | CASRGTSGTYEQYF | TGCGCCAGCAGGGGGACTAGCGGAACCTACGAGCAGTACTTC
TRBJ2-7 | TRBV6-1 | - | - | CASRPGGSYEQYF | TGTGCCAGCAGGCCAGGGGGGTCCTACGAGCAGTACTTC
TRBJ2-1 | TRBV5-1 | - | - | CASSLGRGINEQFF | TGCGCCAGCAGCTTGGGGAGAGGGATTAATGAGCAGTTCTTC
TRBJ2-2 | TRBV5-1 | TRBD1 | - | CASSPTSRQGAAGELFF | TGCGCCAGCAGCCCGACGTCGCGACAGGGGGCGGCCGGGGAGCTGTTTTTT
TRBJ2-5 | TRBV4-3 | TRBD2 | few | CASSQDSGGASETQYF | TGCGCCAGCAGCCAAGATAGCGGGGGGGCCTCCGAGACCCAGTACTTC
TRBJ2-3 | TRBV10-3 | TRBD2 | - | CAISEFSGGGPSTQYF | TGTGCCATCAGTGAGTTTAGCGGGGGGGGCCCGAGTACGCAGTATTTT
TRBJ2-1 | TRBV13 | - | few | CASGGGDYRSYNEQFF | TGTGCCAGCGGGGGCGGGGACTACCGCTCCTACAATGAGCAGTTCTTC
TRBJ2-2 | TRBV9 | TRBD1 | - | CASSVGQGATGELFF | TGTGCCAGCAGCGTAGGCCAGGGGGCCACCGGGGAGCTGTTTTTT
TRBJ1-5 | TRBV7-9 | TRBD1 | - | CASSLETGRFTSNQPQHF | TGTGCCAGCAGCCTAGAGACAGGGAGGTTTACGAGCAATCAGCCCCAGCATTTT
TRBJ1-1 | TRBV6-6 | TRBD1 | few | CASIDRGTEAFF | TGTGCCAGCATAGACAGGGGGACTGAAGCTTTCTTT
TRBJ2-7 | TRBV15 | TRBD2 | - | CATSRGGSSYEQYF | TGTGCCACCAGTCGGGGGGGTAGCTCCTACGAGCAGTACTTC
TRBJ2-7 | TRBV7-8 | - | once | CASSDNRMNEPLFEYF | TGTGCCAGCAGCGACAACAGGATGAACGAACCCTTATTCGAGTACTTC
TRBJ1-5 | TRBV18 | - | - | CASSPGLDQPQHF | TGTGCCAGCTCACCAGGGCTTGATCAGCCCCAGCATTTT